This T cell receptor (beta chain) came from a study of CD8+ T cells in alopecia areata (dated by TCRdb to 2016 to 2019). Some background on the complete study: Skin from C3H/HeJ donors aged about 6-13 months with spontaneous alopecia was grafted onto female C3H/HeJ recipients aged roughly 7-10 weeks. Amplification of TCRbeta CDR3 regions was done by immunoSEQ multiplex PCR using 35 Vbeta forward primers and 13 Jbeta reverse primers. To study T cell clonal expansion in alopecia areata, the researchers applied high-throughput TCRbeta sequencing to both the C3H/HeJ mouse model and human patients. Clonality in the scalp was compared among normal scalp (n=4), patchy alopecia areata scalp (n=8), and alopecia totalis/universalis scalp (n=8). RNA came from the PAXgene miRNA kit for fixed scalp, the miRNeasy kit for PBMCs, and the RNeasy kit for mouse skin. Human TCRbeta sequencing covered scalp tissue and sorted CD4+ and CD8+ peripheral blood T cells from patchy and totalis/universalis alopecia areata patients and healthy controls. Broader findings and caveats from the paper: Higher clonality and more expanded CD8+ clones were observed in lesional scalp than in normal scalp, particularly in alopecia totalis/universalis, a finding suggestive of antigenic drive. Shared TCR sequences between patients were less evident than in mice, which may be partly attributable to HLA diversity in the patient population. Unlike mouse skin, where gammadelta T cells dominate, normal human skin contains resident alphabeta T cells that get sequenced too, which complicates analysis of the scalp TCR repertoire.

Cells from pooled mouse cutaneous lymph nodes were stained for CD4, CD8alpha, NKG2D, NKG2ACE and other markers and then sorted on a BD Influx. V is reduced by 0 bases and J by 4 bases, leaving a spacing of 3 bases between them. The CDR3 holds 13 amino acids from the cysteine to the phenylalanine. The CDR3 was read in part: 27 bases, with the frame set at base 1. Sequences LGHNA (CDR1) and YNLKQL (CDR2) are obtained from the germline V gene (reference sequence). Of note for this clone: What antigen it recognizes has not been identified. For this mouse receptor, gene names and germline sequences are murine. Read sequence stops 4 residues before the CDR3 end, and the germline J gene provides the missing end.

Library preparation used the immunoSEQ multiplex PCR assay. To provide template for TCR sequencing, every sample had RNA extracted and reverse transcribed into cDNA. SuperScript III was used to make first-strand cDNA, primed with a 2:1 mix of oligo-dT and random hexamers. A synthetic immune receptor repertoire was used to assess amplification bias, and residual bias was removed computationally. Sequencing of the libraries was done on Illumina HiSeq with 60 bp reads that cover the CDR3, reading from J toward V. The paper's processing steps were these. Raw reads were preprocessed to remove errors, and CDR3 was defined by IMGT conventions from the conserved cysteine to phenylalanine. Clonality was calculated as 1 minus Shannon entropy normalized by log2 of the number of productive unique TCRs. Scalp TCRbeta sequences were cross-referenced with sorted blood CD4 and CD8 repertoires so that the CD4 or CD8 identity of scalp clones could be inferred. Sourced from immuneACCESS, this table was stored by TCRdb with only in-frame sequences that have V and J called. A share of the clones is absent; for the studies checked, an unresolved V gene accounts for under half, and the remainder has no known explanation. V and J calls and clone size are copied from that table; D and trimming were computed from the DNA. The sample comprises 200,000 to 300,000 clones, and every one was counted more than once. The top ten clones comprise more than 1% of the sample.

Specimen: CD4+ T cells sorted from a lymph node. The source of this sequence is a C3H/HeJ mouse with alopecia areata. Mice belonging to this strain carry MHC haplotype H2-k. The V and J genes are TRBV5 and TRBJ2-2, with an unclear D gene assignment. The CDR3 protein sequence reads: CASSQDSTGQLYF. The sequenced part of the CDR3 DNA is TGTGCCAGCAGCCAAGACTCCACCGGG.